This T cell receptor (beta chain) comes out of a study of T cells in Graves' hyperthyroidism and ophthalmopathy. TCR beta CDR3 region amplification was performed from RNA transcripts. An initial round of RT-PCR targeting the TCR CDR3 relied on the HTBI primer set. From the multiplex PCR reads, TCRdb called clonotypes with MiXCR, one entry per CDR3 protein. The profile shows more than 450,000 distinct CDR3 sequences, 14% of them singletons. J gave up 4 bases and V 1 base, and 14 bases lay outside the gene matches. This CDR3 comprises 18 residues. Study conclusions and caveats: Ophthalmopathy and stable hyperthyroidism were told apart by a 13 V-J model.

In this sample, this clonotype turned up a few times. Its antigen remains unidentified. This TCR was recovered from a woman in her thirties or forties with Graves' hyperthyroidism. Sequenced material: blood. The V gene is TRBV12-3 or TRBV12-4, the J gene TRBJ2-5; 8 nucleotides line up with TRBD2. CDR3 loop: CASSLGSRGGELGETQYF. CDR3 coding DNA: TGTGCCAGCAGTTTAGGATCCCGGGGGGGGGAGTTAGGAGAGACCCAGTACTTC.